A single sample gave rise to the 12 T cell receptor beta chains below, sequenced in a study of blood T cell repertoires in COVID-19. TCRdb's table, derived via immunoSEQ multiplex PCR, lists solely in-frame clones and lacks some. In the table there are 200,000 to 250,000 clones, over 80% of which are singletons. Sequences were obtained from peripheral blood. The receptor set was obtained from a man aged 25-40 years who had recovered from COVID-19.

The V gene is TRBV6-1, the J gene TRBJ1-3; D unresolved. Germline-derived CDR1 and CDR2 are MNHNS and SASEGT. This CDR3 contains 15 residues. V lost 0 bases and J lost 2, with 8 bases in between. The CDR3 DNA reads as TGTGCCAGCAGTGAAGCCCGTAGCGCTGGAAACACCATATATTTT. As protein: CASSEARSAGNTIYF.

CDR3 sequence reads: CASSSTSGGPMGEQFF. CDR3 in DNA: TGTGCCAGCTCAAGTACTAGCGGGGGGCCCATGGGTGAGCAGTTCTTC. The V call is TRBV18, the J call TRBJ2-1; 12 bases are shared with TRBD2. Trimming at V came to 5 bases and at J to 9 bases, leaving 11 bases not matched to a gene. The CDR3 consists of 16 residues. The V gene's germline CDR1 is KGHSH and CDR2 LQKENI.

This clone was observed once. This sequence joins TRBV2 and TRBJ1-5; 7 nucleotides align to TRBD1. Germline lookup yields CDR1 SNHLY and CDR2 FYNNEI. The length of the CDR3 is 14 residues. Germline trimming cut 4 bases from V and 6 bases from J; bases unmatched to any gene: 6. The CDR3 DNA is TGTGCCAGCAGTGTAAGGGGGCTCGGTCAGCCCCAGCATTTT. Translating gives CASSVRGLGQPQHF.

This rearrangement joins TRBV25-1 to TRBJ2-5, with 8 bases aligning to TRBD2. Germline lookup yields CDR1 MGHDK and CDR2 SYGVNS. The CDR3 totals 15 residues. Germline trimming cut 1 base from V and 2 bases from J; bases unmatched to any gene: 3. The CDR3 bases are TGTGCCAGCAGTGAATCCGGCGGGGGGCAAGAGACCCAGTACTTC. Its translation is CASSESGGGQETQYF.

CDR3 coding DNA: TGTGCCAGCAGCCCCCGATGGGGGACAGGGGACCCCGGGGAGCTGTTTTTT. As protein: CASSPRWGTGDPGELFF. The chain employs TRBV3-1 (or the pseudogene TRBV3-2) and TRBJ2-2, with TRBD1 matching over 10 bases. Trimming removed 4 bases from V and 6 bases from J; junction bases left unmatched: 11. The CDR3 covers 17 residues. Germline lookup yields CDR1 LGHDT and CDR2 YNNKEL (reference sequence).

The chain employs TRBV11-3 and TRBJ2-2; the D gene is possibly TRBD2 (5 bases). The germline V gene encodes CDR1 SGHNT and CDR2 YENEEA. V dropped 2 bases and J dropped 3 bases, with 13 bases sitting between them. The CDR3 is 16 residues long. CDR3 sequence: CASSLFEGADTGELFF. DNA for the CDR3: TGTGCCAGCAGCTTATTTGAGGGCGCGGACACCGGGGAGCTGTTTTTT.

The chain carries TRBV19 and TRBJ1-1; no clear D. The ends were cut back, 8 bases at V and 0 bases at J, with 4 bases in the middle. The CDR3 has 11 residues. The germline CDR1 and CDR2 sequences are LNHDA and SQIVND (reference sequence). In nucleotides, the CDR3 is TGTGCCAGTCTAATGAACACTGAAGCTTTCTTT. Protein product: CASLMNTEAFF.

The V gene is TRBV19, the J gene TRBJ1-1; D is possibly TRBD1 (5 bases). Germline CDR1 LNHDA, CDR2 SQIVND (reference sequence). V gave up 0 bases and J gave up 2 bases, with 10 bases separating them. The CDR3 sequence is 15 residues long. CDR3 nucleotides: TGTGCCAGTAGTATAGAGGAGGGGAGAAACACTGAAGCTTTCTTT. Residues: CASSIEEGRNTEAFF.

The chain combines TRBV27 with TRBJ2-1; a weak D match, TRBD2 (5 bases). V lost 7 bases, J lost 0 bases, and 10 bases lay in between. The length of the CDR3 is 14 residues. The germline gives CDR1 MNHEY, CDR2 SMNVEV (reference sequence). CDR3 nucleotides: TGTGCCAGCACTCCCAGCGGCTCCTACAATGAGCAGTTCTTC. Translation gives CASTPSGSYNEQFF.

The V call is TRBV7-2, the J call TRBJ2-3, with D possibly TRBD2 on 6 matching bases. The CDR3 is 16 residues long. Trimming pared 2 bases from V and 6 bases from J, leaving 18 bases between. The germline V gene encodes CDR1 SGHTA and CDR2 FQGNSA. This CDR3 reads CASSLTHGGVRDTQYF. DNA for the CDR3: TGTGCCAGCAGCTTAACGCACGGAGGGGTTAGGGATACGCAGTATTTT.

This clone was recorded once. This chain links TRBV5-8 with TRBJ2-5; 7 nucleotides agree with TRBD1. The CDR3 sequence is 17 residues long. V dropped 7 bases and J dropped 7; count of bases not matched to a gene: 22. CDR1 and CDR2 from the germline V gene are SGHTS and YDEGEE. The CDR3 loop is CASARSSGTDFRGTQYF. CDR3 DNA: TGTGCCAGCGCCCGATCATCCGGGACAGACTTCCGAGGGACCCAGTACTTC.

V usage is TRBV7-2 and J usage is TRBJ2-6; a weak D match, TRBD1 (5 bases). The CDR3 sequence is 16 residues long. Germline CDR1 reads SGHTA; CDR2 reads FQGNSA. V lost 5 bases and J lost 0, with 11 bases in between. The CDR3 nucleotides read TGTGCCAGCAGCCTGGGGCCGGTCTCTGGGGCCAACGTCCTGACTTTC. Protein product: CASSLGPVSGANVLTF.